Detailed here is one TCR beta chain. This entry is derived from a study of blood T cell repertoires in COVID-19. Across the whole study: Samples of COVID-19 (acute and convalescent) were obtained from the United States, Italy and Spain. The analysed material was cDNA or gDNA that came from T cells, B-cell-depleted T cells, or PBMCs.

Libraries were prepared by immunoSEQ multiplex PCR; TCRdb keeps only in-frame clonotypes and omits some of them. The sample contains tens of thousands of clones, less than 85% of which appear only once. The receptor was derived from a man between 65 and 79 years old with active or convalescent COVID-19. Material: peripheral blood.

The CDR3 loop reads CASSPPPGQETQYF. CDR3 DNA sequence: TGTGCCAGCTCACCACCTCCAGGGCAAGAGACCCAGTACTTC. The rearrangement uses TRBV18 and TRBJ2-5; the D gene is possibly TRBD1 (5 bases). Germline CDR1 and CDR2: KGHSH and LQKENI. V gave up 0 bases and J gave up 2 bases, with 7 bases separating them. The CDR3 spans 14 residues. The full variable domain, in which reference TRBV18 and TRBJ2-5 provide the parts outside the CDR3, is NAGVMQNPRHLVRRRGQEARLRCSPMKGHSHVYWYRQLPEEGLKFMVYLQKENIIDESGMPKERFSAEFPKEGPSILRIQQVVRGDSAAYFCASSPPPGQETQYFGPGTRLLVL.